Listed below are T cell receptor beta chains from one sample, sequenced in a study of control samples from healthy donors and cancer patients. Some clones are missing from TCRdb's copy, which holds only in-frame ones; the method was immunoSEQ multiplex PCR. Of roughly 40,000 clones in the sample, 92% were seen once. The sequenced material came from blood. The source of these receptors is a woman in her 50s in good health. Both conserved end residues are part of each CDR3. The D gene is left open where the match is weak. The listing skips clone size in some rows; elsewhere it reads once, few, many or a size class.

v_call	d_call	j_call	clone_size	cdr3_nt	cdr3_aa
TRBV6-4	NA	TRBJ2-3	NA	TGTGCCAGCGCCCCTGGGACTTCCCCCACAGATACGCAGTATTTT	CASAPGTSPTDTQYF
TRBV4-3	TRBD1	TRBJ1-2	NA	TGCGCCAGCCGTCCGGGACAGGGGGCGCGAAGCTACACCTTC	CASRPGQGARSYTF
TRBV28	NA	TRBJ2-3	NA	TGTGCCAGCAGTGGGATCCCTAGCACAGATACGCAGTATTTT	CASSGIPSTDTQYF
TRBV5-1	NA	TRBJ2-1	NA	TGCGCCAGCAGCTTGGGCTTCTACAATGAGCAGTTCTTC	CASSLGFYNEQFF
TRBV29-1	NA	TRBJ2-3	NA	TGCAGCGTTGAACGCCGCGGGACAGATACTAGCACAGATACGCAGTATTTT	CSVERRGTDTSTDTQYF
TRBV19	NA	TRBJ1-4	NA	TGTGCCAGTAGGTACGGAGTTCGACAGACTAATGAAAAACTGTTTTTT	CASRYGVRQTNEKLFF
TRBV12-3/TRBV12-4	TRBD1	TRBJ1-1	NA	TGTGCCAGCAGCCCAGGGGGGAGCACTGAAGCTTTCTTT	CASSPGGSTEAFF
TRBV5-6	NA	TRBJ1-1	NA	TGTGCCAGCAGCTTCCGCCTAGGAATGAGGACTTTCTTT	CASSFRLGMRTFF
TRBV3-1/TRBV3-2	TRBD1	TRBJ1-1	few	TGTGCCAGCAGCCAAGAAAGACAGGGTGGCCCTGAAGCTTTCTTT	CASSQERQGGPEAFF
TRBV27	TRBD2	TRBJ2-2	few	TGTGCCAGCAATCATATGCGCCGAGCGGGGGGAACCGGGGAGCTGTTTTTT	CASNHMRRAGGTGELFF
TRBV19	TRBD1	TRBJ1-2	once	TGTGCCAGTAGCCCGAGGACAGGGTTAGACTTAATTGGCTATGGCTACACCTTC	CASSPRTGLDLIGYGYTF
TRBV29-1	NA	TRBJ1-1	once	TGCAGCGTTGGGGGGGGTAACACTGAAGCTTTCTTT	CSVGGGNTEAFF
TRBV4-1	NA	TRBJ2-1	NA	TGCGCCAGCAGCCAAGCCAGGGGCGAGGCCAATGAGCAGTTCTTC	CASSQARGEANEQFF
TRBV16	NA	TRBJ2-2	NA	TGTGCCAGCAGCCAGTCAAACACCGGGGAACTGTTTTTT	CASSQSNTGELFF
TRBV28	TRBD1	TRBJ1-1	NA	TGTGCCAGCAGGGCGGACAGGCCTGGGACTGAAGCTTTCTTT	CASRADRPGTEAFF
TRBV11-3	NA	TRBJ1-1	NA	TGTGCCAGCAGCTTAGTACCGAACACTGAAGCTTTCTTT	CASSLVPNTEAFF
TRBV7-8	NA	TRBJ1-3	NA	TGTGCCAGCAGCTCCAGGGGCTCTGGAAACACCATATATTTT	CASSSRGSGNTIYF
TRBV27	NA	TRBJ1-3	NA	TGTGCCAGCAGTTTGGGGCAGGGCACTCGCTCTGGAAACACCATATATTTT	CASSLGQGTRSGNTIYF
TRBV30	TRBD1	TRBJ1-2	once	TGTGCCTGGGGACAGGGGGCTGGCTACACCTTC	CAWGQGAGYTF
TRBV7-2	TRBD1	TRBJ2-1	NA	TGTGCCAGCAGCTTAGCGCGGACAGGTTACAATGAGCAGTTCTTC	CASSLARTGYNEQFF
TRBV6-5	NA	TRBJ1-1	NA	TGTGCCAGCAGACGAAACCGCGTGGGATATTCTGAAGCTTTCTTT	CASRRNRVGYSEAFF
TRBV28	NA	TRBJ2-7	NA	TGTGCCAGCAGTTCCAGGTACTACGAGCAGTACTTC	CASSSRYYEQYF
TRBV21-1	NA	TRBJ2-7	NA	TGTGCCAGCAACAAAGTAGGTGTACGTAAAAAGCAGTACTTC	CASNKVGVRKKQYF
TRBV12-3/TRBV12-4	NA	TRBJ1-1	NA	TGTGCCGGGTCGGCAGGGCGGAACACTGAAGCTTTCTTT	CAGSAGRNTEAFF
TRBV3-1/TRBV3-2	TRBD1	TRBJ2-1	NA	TGTGCCAGCAGCCCACGACAGGGCCATGAGCAGTTCTTC	CASSPRQGHEQFF
TRBV11-1	NA	TRBJ2-3	NA	TGTGCCAGCAGCTCAAGCCGGACAGATACGCAGTATTTT	CASSSSRTDTQYF
TRBV6-5	NA	TRBJ1-1	NA	TGTGCCAGCACAATTGACGGCCGGAACACCGAAGCTTTCTTT	CASTIDGRNTEAFF
TRBV7-2	NA	TRBJ2-6	few	TGTGCCAGCAGCCCCCAAGGAGGCTCTGGGGCCAACGTCCTGACTTTC	CASSPQGGSGANVLTF
TRBV6-5	NA	TRBJ2-7	NA	TGTGCCAGCTTTGCAGGGTCAGGCGAGCAGTACTTC	CASFAGSGEQYF
TRBV6-6	TRBD1	TRBJ2-1	NA	TGTGCCAGCAGTACAGGGGGCAGCTACAATGAGCAGTTCTTC	CASSTGGSYNEQFF
TRBV6-2/TRBV6-3	NA	TRBJ1-2	NA	TGTGCCAGCAGCCAGGGAGGGGATTCCTATGGCTACACCTTC	CASSQGGDSYGYTF
TRBV4-3	NA	TRBJ1-1	NA	TGCGCCAGCAGCCAAGTTCAGTCTACCGGCGCTGAAGCTTTCTTT	CASSQVQSTGAEAFF
TRBV6-6	NA	TRBJ1-3	NA	TGTGCCAGCAGTTACTCACAGGCGTCTGGAAACACCATATATTTT	CASSYSQASGNTIYF
TRBV18	NA	TRBJ2-6	few	TGTGCCAGCTCACCACTATCAGGGCAAGGGGCCAACGTCCTGACTTTC	CASSPLSGQGANVLTF
TRBV2	TRBD1	TRBJ2-7	few	TGTGCCAGCAGTGACCTGGGGACAGGAAAAGGAGAGCAGTACTTC	CASSDLGTGKGEQYF
TRBV9	NA	TRBJ2-5	NA	TGTGCCAGCAGCTTTAGCGGTGGGGAGACCCAGTACTTC	CASSFSGGETQYF
TRBV4-3	NA	TRBJ1-4	NA	TGCGCCAGCAGCCGAAGACCTGCAACTAATGAAAAACTGTTTTTT	CASSRRPATNEKLFF
TRBV9	TRBD2	TRBJ2-1	NA	TGTGCCAGCAGCGTAACTAGCGGGGGATCCTACGTGGAGCAGTTCTTC	CASSVTSGGSYVEQFF
TRBV4-1	NA	TRBJ1-4	NA	TGCGCCAGCAGCCAAGTACAGTTTAATGAAAAACTGTTTTTT	CASSQVQFNEKLFF
TRBV6-2/TRBV6-3	NA	TRBJ1-2	NA	TGTGCCAGCAGTTCCCGCCGGGTTTCTAACTATGGCTACACCTTC	CASSSRRVSNYGYTF
TRBV7-9	TRBD1	TRBJ1-4	NA	TGTGCCAGCACGTCGACAGGGTTCATTAATGAAAAACTGTTTTTT	CASTSTGFINEKLFF
TRBV4-3	NA	TRBJ2-1	NA	TGCGCCAGCAGCTCCGGAGGGGGAGCCTCCAATACGGCTGAGCAGTTCTTC	CASSSGGGASNTAEQFF